This T cell receptor beta chain was retrieved from a study of blood T cell repertoires in COVID-19. Background on the study: Samples of COVID-19 (acute and convalescent) were obtained from the United States, Italy and Spain. The cDNA or gDNA used as material had been derived from T cells, B-cell-depleted T cells, or PBMCs.

Methods used by the authors: Counts of nucleated cells, estimated from reference gene primer amplification, were obtained. The data were produced by immunoSEQ multiplex PCR, yet TCRdb's version contains in-frame clones alone and is incomplete. V, J and clone size derive from that table, while D and trimming were established from the DNA sequence. The profile shows 90,000 to 150,000 clones, roughly 90% of them singletons. The CDR3 is 16 residues long. V was pared by 1 base and J by 2 bases, with 10 bases between. Germline values: CDR1 SGHRS, CDR2 YFSETQ. The sequence derives from a man in his 70s who had recovered from COVID-19. The chain combines TRBV5-1 with TRBJ2-6; D unresolved. The sequencing input was peripheral blood. The CDR3 DNA reads TGCGCCAGCAGCTTGTCTCCCAGGCCTGGGGCCAACGTCCTGACTTTC. The encoded protein is CASSLSPRPGANVLTF.